This T cell receptor (beta chain) was obtained from a study of blood T cells in healthy people across ages. Study in general: Using template switching, researchers captured about one barcoded beta molecule for each two T cells. General study points: The fall in TCR beta diversity per million T cells was roughly linear with age.

This clonotype was observed a handful of times. The antigen remains undetermined. Each donor was a healthy Caucasian individual from Russia, aged 6 to 90. The CDR3 length is 15 residues. V dropped 5 bases and J dropped 11; count of bases not matched to a gene: 15. Germline CDR1 is SGHTA and CDR2 is FQGTGA. A sample-barcoded 5' primer and a J-beta primer mix were used in a second PCR of roughly 6 to 12 cycles. Each CDR3 protein is one row after TCRdb ran MiXCR on the 5' RACE reads. The table lists about 1.8 million distinct CDR3 sequences, 49% of them singletons. The clonotype originates from a woman aged 40 to 55 in good health. Input material: blood. J is TRBJ2-5 and V is TRBV7-3; 9 bases are a match to TRBD2. The CDR3 loop is CASSPPGLASNEQYF. The CDR3 DNA sequence: TGTGCCAGCAGCCCCCCTGGACTAGCGTCCAATGAGCAGTACTTC. The full variable domain, in which reference TRBV7-3 and TRBJ2-5 provide the parts outside the CDR3, is GAGVSQTPSNKVTEKGKYVELRCDPISGHTALYWYRQSLGQGPEFLIYFQGTGAADDSGLPNDRFFAVRPEGSVSTLKIQRTERGDSAVYLCASSPPGLASNEQYFGPGTRLLVL.